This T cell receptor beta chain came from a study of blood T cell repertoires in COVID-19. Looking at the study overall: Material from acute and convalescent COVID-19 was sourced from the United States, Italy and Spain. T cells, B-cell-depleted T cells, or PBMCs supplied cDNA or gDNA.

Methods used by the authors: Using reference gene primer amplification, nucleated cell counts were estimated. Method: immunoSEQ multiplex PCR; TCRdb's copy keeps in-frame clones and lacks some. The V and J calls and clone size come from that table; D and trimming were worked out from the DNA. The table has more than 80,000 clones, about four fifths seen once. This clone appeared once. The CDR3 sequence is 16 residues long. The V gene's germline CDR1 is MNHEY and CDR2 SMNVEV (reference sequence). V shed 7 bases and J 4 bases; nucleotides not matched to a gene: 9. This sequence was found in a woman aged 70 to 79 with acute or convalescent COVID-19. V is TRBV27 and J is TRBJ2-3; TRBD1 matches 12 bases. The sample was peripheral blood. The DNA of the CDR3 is TGTGCCAGCAATGCTAGGGACAGGGGGCTTGCAGATACGCAGTATTTT. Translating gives CASNARDRGLADTQYF.